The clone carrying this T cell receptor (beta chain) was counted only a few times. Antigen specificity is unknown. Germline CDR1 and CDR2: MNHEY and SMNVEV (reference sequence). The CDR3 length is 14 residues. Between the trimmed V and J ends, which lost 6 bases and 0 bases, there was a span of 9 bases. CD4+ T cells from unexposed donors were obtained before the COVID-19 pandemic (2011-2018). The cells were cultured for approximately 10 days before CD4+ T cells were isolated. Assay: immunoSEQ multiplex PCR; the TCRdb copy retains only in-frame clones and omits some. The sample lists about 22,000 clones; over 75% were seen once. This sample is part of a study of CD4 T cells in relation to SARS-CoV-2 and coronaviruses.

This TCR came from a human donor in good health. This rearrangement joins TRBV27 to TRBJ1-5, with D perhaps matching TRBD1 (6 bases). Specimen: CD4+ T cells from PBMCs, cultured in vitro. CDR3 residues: CASSRQDSNQPQHF. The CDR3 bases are TGTGCCAGCAGCAGACAGGATAGCAATCAGCCCCAGCATTTT.